This is a list of T cell receptor beta chains from one sample in a study of cytomegalovirus exposure and HLA in healthy donors. Generated by immunoSEQ multiplex PCR, the TCRdb table keeps only in-frame clones and is missing some. The table has under 200,000 clones, about four fifths seen once; the top ten hold roughly 1%. The material sequenced was PBMCs. The receptors shown here come from a man aged 25-45 years in good health and CMV-seronegative. CDR3s include the opening cysteine and the closing phenylalanine or tryptophan. The D gene is left open where the match is weak. Clone size appears in some rows only: once, few, many, or a class for an expanded clone.

TRBJ2-3,TRBV6-1,.,.,TGTGCCAGCAGTGAAGCTCGTCGGTGGGCAGGCACAGATACGCAGTATTTT,CASSEARRWAGTDTQYF
TRBJ2-5,TRBV6-1,.,.,TGTGCCAGCAGTGAAGGGCCCACGGGAGAGACCCAGTACTTC,CASSEGPTGETQYF
TRBJ1-5,TRBV27,.,.,TGTGCCAGCAGTACAGGGACCTTGAGCAATCAGCCCCAGCATTTT,CASSTGTLSNQPQHF
TRBJ2-7,TRBV6-5,.,TRBD2,TGTGCCAGCAGCCGACTAGCGGCACTCTCCTACGAGCAGTACTTC,CASSRLAALSYEQYF
TRBJ1-5,TRBV4-2,.,TRBD1,TGTGCCAGCAGCCAAAGACCCGGACAGGGGAGTCAGCCCCAGCATTTT,CASSQRPGQGSQPQHF
TRBJ2-7,TRBV2,once,.,TGTGCCAGCAGCACTACAGGGACCGAGCAGTACTTC,CASSTTGTEQYF
TRBJ1-6,TRBV19,.,TRBD1,TGTGCCAGCAAAGCCTCGGGACAGTTCTATAATTCACCCCTCCACTTT,CASKASGQFYNSPLHF
TRBJ1-5,TRBV30,.,TRBD1,TGTGCCTGGAGTGTACTAACAGGGGATCAGCCCCAGCATTTT,CAWSVLTGDQPQHF
TRBJ1-6,TRBV6-1,once,.,TGTGCCAGCAGTGACAGGGTTAGCTCCTATAATTCACCCCTCCACTTT,CASSDRVSSYNSPLHF
TRBJ1-5,TRBV28,.,.,TGTGCCAGCAGTTGGGGAGGGGACAATCAGCCCCAGCATTTT,CASSWGGDNQPQHF
TRBJ2-1,TRBV5-1,.,.,TGCGCCAGCAGCTTGGCTGGCGGGGTGGGGAATGAGCAGTTCTTC,CASSLAGGVGNEQFF
TRBJ2-2,TRBV2,.,.,TGTGCCAGCAGTGAAGCGGGCCGGGGGACCTACACCGGGGAGCTGTTTTTT,CASSEAGRGTYTGELFF
TRBJ2-2,TRBV10-1,.,.,TGCGCCAGCAGAGCGACAGCGAACACCGGGGAGCTGTTTTTT,CASRATANTGELFF
TRBJ1-2,TRBV19,.,TRBD1,TGTGCCAGTAGTTACCGGGACAGGGGGCGCGATGGCTACACCTTC,CASSYRDRGRDGYTF
TRBJ1-1,TRBV15,.,.,TGTGCCACCAGCAGAGTCTCGGGGTTGGGAACTGAAGCTTTCTTT,CATSRVSGLGTEAFF
TRBJ2-1,TRBV4-2,.,TRBD2,TGTGCCAGCAGCCTACTAGCGGGGGGATTAAACAATGAGCAGTTCTTC,CASSLLAGGLNNEQFF
TRBJ2-3,TRBV29-1,.,TRBD2,TGCAGCTCCATGGGGGGGGAAGATACGCAGTATTTT,CSSMGGEDTQYF
TRBJ2-3,TRBV5-4,.,.,TGTGCCAGCAGCTACGCCGGGACTTACCACACAGATACGCAGTATTTT,CASSYAGTYHTDTQYF
TRBJ2-3,TRBV6-6,.,TRBD2,TGTGCCAGCAGCTCCCGCCTAGCGGGGACAGATACGCAGTATTTT,CASSSRLAGTDTQYF
TRBJ2-2,TRBV2,.,.,TGTGCCAGCACGTCCCAGGGTGGGGTCACCGGGGAGCTGTTTTTT,CASTSQGGVTGELFF
TRBJ2-5,TRBV5-6,.,.,TGTGCCAGCAGCTTGGTAGGGGGGGGTCAAGAGACCCAGTACTTC,CASSLVGGGQETQYF
TRBJ1-5,TRBV2,.,TRBD1,TGTGCCAGCAGTCCTAACCGGGACAGAAAAAAGCAGCCCCAGCATTTT,CASSPNRDRKKQPQHF
TRBJ1-1,TRBV4-1,.,TRBD1,TGCGCCAGCAGCCAATCGGGGGGACAGGGGGATCGAGCTTTCTTT,CASSQSGGQGDRAFF
TRBJ2-3,TRBV30,.,TRBD1,TGTGCCTGGAGGGGGACAGGGCCAAGCACAGATACGCAGTATTTT,CAWRGTGPSTDTQYF
TRBJ2-1,TRBV10-2,.,TRBD1,TGCGCCAGCAGCGACTCGGGACAGGGGGCTTCCTACAATGAGCAGTTCTTC,CASSDSGQGASYNEQFF
TRBJ1-2,TRBV5-8,.,TRBD1,TGTGCCAGCAGCTTGTTGGCAGGGGGCGGCGGCTACACCTTC,CASSLLAGGGGYTF
TRBJ2-5,TRBV5-1,.,TRBD2,TGCGCCAGCAGCCAGGGACTAGTCCAAGAGACCCAGTACTTC,CASSQGLVQETQYF
TRBJ2-7,TRBV7-6,.,.,TGTGCCAGCAGCTTAATGGCGACGGGTGGCAGCTTTTCCTACGAGCAGTACTTC,CASSLMATGGSFSYEQYF
TRBJ2-2,TRBV6-5,few,TRBD2,TGTGCCAGCAGCGGGGGGGCCGCCACCGGGGAGCTGTTTTTT,CASSGGAATGELFF
TRBJ1-2,TRBV28,few,.,TGTGCCAGCAGTTATTTGACAGGATCTAACTATGGCTACACCTTC,CASSYLTGSNYGYTF
TRBJ1-5,TRBV2,.,.,TGTGCCAGCAGGGATTCCACAGGAAATCAGCCCCAGCATTTT,CASRDSTGNQPQHF
TRBJ2-2,TRBV4-1,once,TRBD2,TGCGCCAGCAGCCAAGCTTTGGGCGGGGGGACCGGGGAGCTGTTTTTT,CASSQALGGGTGELFF
TRBJ2-1,TRBV5-1,.,TRBD2,TGCGCCAGCAGCCTCGTCAGCGGGGCCTCCTACAATGAGCAGTTCTTC,CASSLVSGASYNEQFF
TRBJ2-1,TRBV19,.,TRBD2,TGTGCCAGTAGTATTATAGGACTAGCTATTGAGCAGTTCTTC,CASSIIGLAIEQFF
TRBJ2-7,TRBV6-1,few,.,TGTGCCAGCAGTGATGTGCACAGAACCCCCTCCTACGAGCAGTACTTC,CASSDVHRTPSYEQYF
TRBJ2-7,TRBV5-6,.,TRBD1,TGTGCCAGCAGCCTTCGACAGGGAAGGTCCTACGAGCAGTACTTC,CASSLRQGRSYEQYF
TRBJ2-5,TRBV2,.,.,TGTGCCAGCAGTGAAGATATGGAGACCCAGTACTTC,CASSEDMETQYF
TRBJ1-3,TRBV6-5,.,.,TGTGCCAGCAGTTACTCGTCAATCTCTGGAAACACCATATATTTT,CASSYSSISGNTIYF
TRBJ2-7,TRBV19,.,TRBD2,TGTGCCAGTAGTATCCTAGCGGGGGGTATTTCCGAGCAGTACTTC,CASSILAGGISEQYF
TRBJ1-6,TRBV30,once,.,TGTGCCTGGAGTCCGGGAGGAGCCCCCAGTTCACCCCTCCACTTT,CAWSPGGAPSSPLHF
TRBJ2-3,TRBV19,.,.,TGTGCCACCCGCAGGGTCGCTAGCACAGATACGCAGTATTTT,CATRRVASTDTQYF
TRBJ2-1,TRBV18,.,TRBD2,TGTGCCAGCTCATGGCTACGACAGGGGGCAACCTCTGGACTAGCGGGAGTTGAGCAGTTCTTC,CASSWLRQGATSGLAGVEQFF